The next 14 T cell receptor beta chains were all read from a single sample in a study of CD8+CD57+ T cells in acquired aplastic anemia. Those patients picked for sequencing had displayed CD8+CD57+ cell expansion on flow cytometry. The template used for profiling TCR beta VDJ and CDR3 was genomic DNA. TCRdb passed the reads through MiXCR, listing each CDR3 protein once. Counted here are around 210,000 distinct CDR3 sequences, over 55% occurring once; the ten biggest clones make up about 60%. Material: sorted CD4+, CD8+, or CD8+CD57+ T cells (not recorded which) from PBMCs. These TCRs come from a human donor with aplastic anemia.

The chain has TRBV7-9 and TRBJ2-7; 9 nucleotides line up with TRBD1. This CDR3 has 16 amino acids. The V gene's germline CDR1 is SEHNR and CDR2 FQNEAQ (reference sequence). Trimming took 5 bases from V and 6 from J; bases not matched to a gene: 14. CDR3 bases: TGTGCCAGCAGCAAGGCCGGGACAGGGAGCTCAACCGAGCAGTACTTC. Its protein product is CASSKAGTGSSTEQYF.

This chain joins TRBV9 and TRBJ2-7; a possible D gene is TRBD1 (5 bases). V was shortened by 3 bases and J by 6 bases, with 10 bases between the two germline ends. The CDR3 loop spans 12 amino acids. In germline, CDR1 is SGDLS, CDR2 YYNGEE. DNA for the CDR3: TGTGCCAGCAGCGCTAGGGGTGGCGAGCAGTACTTC. Translated: CASSARGGEQYF.

The genes are TRBV15 and TRBJ2-2, with unresolved D. Germline loops: CDR1 LNHNV, CDR2 YYDKDF (reference sequence). Deletions cut 5 bases from V and 8 bases from J, with 9 bases between. This CDR3 is 12 amino acids long. The CDR3 DNA sequence: TGTGCCACCAGCTCGTACTTAGGGGAGCTGTTTTTT. Its translation: CATSSYLGELFF.

This chain uses TRBV4-1 with TRBJ2-1; 7 nucleotides match TRBD2. Trimming cost V 3 bases and J 7 bases; bases outside gene matches: 3. The CDR3 sequence is 13 residues long. Germline V gene data show CDR1 as MGHRA and CDR2 as YSYEKL. The CDR3 coding sequence is TGCGCCAGCAGCCAGGGGAGGGAGAATGAGCAGTTCTTC. It codes for CASSQGRENEQFF.

This sequence joins TRBV10-3 and TRBJ1-1; D is perhaps TRBD1 (5 bases). V shed 3 bases and J shed 0 bases, with 14 bases lying between them. CDR3 length equals 16 residues. The germline V gene encodes CDR1 ENHRY and CDR2 SYGVKD. CDR3 amino acids: CAISDSRTGLNTEAFF. The CDR3 DNA is TGTGCCATCAGTGATTCCCGGACGGGGCTGAACACTGAAGCTTTCTTT.

The chain has TRBV19 and TRBJ2-2; D perhaps matches TRBD2 (6 bases). The germline CDR1 and CDR2 sequences are LNHDA and SQIVND (reference sequence). The V end lost 3 bases, the J end lost 0 bases, and 20 bases lay between the germline ends. The CDR3 loop spans 19 amino acids. CDR3 nucleotides: TGTGCCAGTAGTATTCCCTTTGGTGGCGGGACCCCGAACACCGGGGAGCTGTTTTTT. It is translated as CASSIPFGGGTPNTGELFF.

This sequence joins TRBV6-1 and TRBJ1-1; D call uncertain. The V gene lost 0 bases and the J gene lost 0 bases, with 8 bases spanning the gap. Germline V gene data show CDR1 as MNHNS and CDR2 as SASEGT. This CDR3 contains 15 residues. The CDR3, as DNA: TGTGCCAGCAGTGAAGCCCGCAATTTGAACACTGAAGCTTTCTTT. Translating it yields CASSEARNLNTEAFF.

This clonotype has a handful of counts. The chain joins TRBV19 to TRBJ2-1; possible D gene TRBD2, 6 bases. V was shortened by 7 bases and J by 4 bases, with 8 bases between the two germline ends. This CDR3 has 12 amino acids. Germline CDR1 is LNHDA and CDR2 is SQIVND (reference sequence). For the CDR3, the DNA is TGTGCCAGTACCGGGGGTTACAATGAGCAGTTCTTC. Amino acid sequence: CASTGGYNEQFF.

This chain's CDR3 is CASSLRRTGEYNEQFF. The CDR3 DNA follows: TGTGCCAGCAGTCTCCGGAGGACAGGAGAGTACAATGAGCAGTTCTTC. This rearrangement joins TRBV5-6 to TRBJ2-1; 7 positions agree with TRBD1. Looked up from germline, CDR1 is SGHDT and CDR2 is YYEEEE. V trimming: 5 bases; J trimming: 4 bases; junction bases outside the gene matches: 12. The CDR3 has 16 residues.

This chain uses TRBV7-2 with TRBJ2-5; TRBD2 matches at 13 bases. The germline gives CDR1 SGHTA, CDR2 FQGNSA. V shed 0 bases and J 4 bases; nucleotides not matched to a gene: 5. The CDR3 covers 17 residues. The CDR3 DNA is TGTGCCAGCAGCTTAGCGGGACTAGCGGGGCGCCTAGAGACCCAGTACTTC. Its protein is CASSLAGLAGRLETQYF. The whole variable domain, filled in from reference TRBV7-2 and TRBJ2-5, reads GAGVSQSPSNKVTEKGKDVELRCDPISGHTALYWYRQSLGQGLEFLIYFQGNSAPDKSGLPSDRFSAERTGGSVSTLTIQRTQQEDSAVYLCASSLAGLAGRLETQYFGPGTRLLVL.

About this clonotype: A much larger clone lies a single base off, so this may be a read error. The chain is built from TRBV3-1 and TRBJ2-3; D may match TRBD1 or TRBD2 (5 bases each). From germline, CDR1 is LGHDT and CDR2 YNNKEL (reference sequence). The CDR3 has 12 residues. The CDR3: CASSQGDAAVDF. In DNA, the CDR3 is TGTGCCAGCAGCCAAGGGGACGCAGCAGTGGATTTT.

This clonotype appeared a single time. Just one base apart from a much larger clone, this may be a read error. The V gene is TRBV27, the J gene TRBJ2-7; possibly TRBD1 for D (6 bases). This CDR3 is 13 amino acids long. The germline V gene encodes CDR1 MNHEY and CDR2 SMNVEV (reference sequence). V was cut by 8 bases and J by 5 bases, with 16 bases left in between. The CDR3 region is CASRAGTFHEQYF. The CDR3 DNA reads as TGTGCCAGCCGGGCAGGGACATTCCACGAGCAGTACTTC.

Regarding this clonotype: The germline gene is not matched at one end of the junction; a read error may be the cause. The rearrangement joins TRBV7-9 to TRBJ2-3; the D is unclear. Germline CDR1 and CDR2: SEHNR and FQNEAQ (reference sequence). The CDR3 loop spans 12 amino acids. CDR3 sequence (DNA): TGTGCTAGCAGCTCCACCACAGATACGCAGTATTTT. It specifies CASSSTTDTQYF.

This clonotype was counted between two and nine times. The CDR3 DNA reads as TGCAGTGCTTTGGGCGGGATTTCAGATACGCAGTATTTT. It is translated as CSALGGISDTQYF. This chain links TRBV20-1 with TRBJ2-3; TRBD2 might be the D (6 bases). The CDR3 contains 13 residues. Germline lookup yields CDR1 DFQATT and CDR2 SNEGSKA (reference sequence). V dropped 5 bases and J dropped 4 bases, with 13 bases sitting between them.